The clone carrying this T cell receptor beta chain was seen many times. The CDR3 totals 13 residues. Trimming stripped 2 bases from V and 3 bases from J, with 8 bases between. Semi-nested PCR with Nested Universal Primer A followed constant-region reverse priming of full-length variable regions. TCRdb called the 5' RACE reads again in MiXCR, with one record for every CDR3 protein. The sample has about 50,000 distinct CDR3 sequences; about 15% are singletons. The TCR comes from a female donor with breast cancer. Input material: naive CD4+ T cells sorted from blood. Subset meaning: naive CD4+ T cells, CD4+CD45RA+CD25-. This rearrangement joins TRBV12-3 or TRBV12-4 to TRBJ2-7, with no clear D. DNA for the CDR3: TGTGCCAGCAGTTTAAGTCCTAACTACGAGCAGTACTTC. Protein sequence: CASSLSPNYEQYF.